This TCR beta chain was sequenced during a study of patients and donors after allogeneic stem cell transplantation. This clonotype was found once. TCRdb called the RT-PCR reads again in MiXCR, with one record for every CDR3 protein. The repertoire consists of 800,000 to 1,000,000 distinct CDR3 sequences, with roughly 18% occurring once and the leading ten covering around 5.5%. CDR1 and CDR2 from the germline V gene are LGHDT and YNNKEL (reference sequence). CDR3 size: 15 residues. Germline trimming cut 1 base from V and 0 bases from J; bases unmatched to any gene: 3. The source of this sequence is a human donor who was either an allogeneic HSCT recipient or a stem cell or donor lymphocyte infusion donor (not recorded which). It is not recorded whose cells these are; they may come from a transplant donor. Specimen: blood, either unsorted or a sorted T cell fraction (not recorded which). The rearrangement joins TRBV3-1 to TRBJ2-7; TRBD2 matches at 7 bases. CDR3: CASSQVGGSSYEQYF. CDR3 nucleotides: TGTGCCAGCAGCCAAGTAGGCGGGAGCTCCTACGAGCAGTACTTC.